The rows below give T cell receptor beta chains drawn from one sample of a study of blood T cell repertoires in COVID-19. The assay was immunoSEQ multiplex PCR, and TCRdb's table has in-frame clones only and misses some. This table has some 140,000 clones, around 84% appearing once. The sample consisted of PBMCs or T cells enriched from blood (not recorded which). The receptors here all came from a man aged 35 to 55 with acute COVID-19. The CDR3 runs from the conserved cysteine through the conserved F or W. A D gene is named only where the DNA matches it firmly. Clone size is shown for a subset of rows, as once, few, many or a class of expanded clone.

CDR3,DNA,V,size,J,D
CASSYSIGGTDTQYF,TGTGCCAGCAGTTACTCGATCGGGGGCACAGATACGCAGTATTTT,TRBV6-5,few,TRBJ2-3,-
CASSERTGVYGYTF,TGCGCCAGCAGTGAAAGGACAGGGGTCTATGGCTACACCTTC,TRBV10-2,few,TRBJ1-2,TRBD1
CASSSSGTGNGYTF,TGTGCCAGCAGCTCGTCCGGGACAGGGAATGGCTACACCTTC,TRBV7-3,-,TRBJ1-2,TRBD1
CASSPTGTTNEQFF,TGTGCCAGCAGCCCCACTGGGACTACCAATGAGCAGTTCTTC,TRBV7-2,-,TRBJ2-1,TRBD2
CASSLRSGVTDTQYF,TGTGCCAGCAGCTTAAGATCGGGGGTCACAGATACGCAGTATTTT,TRBV7-3,-,TRBJ2-3,-
CASSWTGESPLHF,TGTGCCAGCAGTTGGACAGGGGAGTCACCCCTCCACTTT,TRBV7-2,-,TRBJ1-6,TRBD1
CASSLGLAGYEQYF,TGTGCCAGTAGTCTTGGACTAGCAGGCTACGAGCAGTACTTC,TRBV19,-,TRBJ2-7,TRBD2
CASSTSGRAGETQYF,TGCGCCAGCAGCACCAGCGGGAGGGCCGGAGAGACCCAGTACTTC,TRBV5-1,-,TRBJ2-5,TRBD2
CASSLQSGLGEKLFF,TGTGCCAGCAGCTTACAATCAGGGTTGGGTGAAAAACTGTTTTTT,TRBV13,-,TRBJ1-4,-
CASKTEPRSPGYTF,TGTGCCAGCAAAACGGAGCCGAGGTCTCCTGGCTACACCTTC,TRBV6-5,-,TRBJ1-2,-
CATLDPSSPYEQYF,TGTGCCACCCTGGATCCTTCTAGCCCCTACGAGCAGTACTTC,TRBV24-1,-,TRBJ2-7,-
CASSLGAGDETQYF,TGTGCCAGCAGCTTGGGGGCGGGGGACGAGACCCAGTACTTC,TRBV5-4,-,TRBJ2-5,TRBD2
CASSLTGTFNEQYF,TGTGCCAGCAGCTTAACAGGTACCTTTAACGAGCAGTACTTC,TRBV7-9,once,TRBJ2-7,-
CASSHGGPLYEQYF,TGTGCCAGCAGTCACGGGGGACCCCTATACGAGCAGTACTTC,TRBV6-5,-,TRBJ2-7,-
CASSPPGHLYTF,TGTGCCAGCAGTCCGCCGGGACACCTCTACACCTTC,TRBV12-3/TRBV12-4,-,TRBJ1-2,-
CASSRTNTEAFF,TGTGCCAGCAGCCGGACAAACACTGAAGCTTTCTTT,TRBV12-3/TRBV12-4,-,TRBJ1-1,-
CATSRELAWDIQYF,TGTGCCACCAGCAGAGAACTAGCGTGGGACATTCAGTACTTC,TRBV15,once,TRBJ2-4,TRBD2
CASSLTSGHQETQYF,TGCGCCAGCAGCTTGACTAGCGGGCACCAAGAGACCCAGTACTTC,TRBV5-1,-,TRBJ2-5,TRBD2
CASSEGTSGFNEQFF,TGTGCCAGCAGTGAAGGGACTAGCGGGTTCAATGAGCAGTTCTTC,TRBV6-1,-,TRBJ2-1,TRBD2
CATSRGGADTNYGYTF,TGTGCCACCTCTCGGGGGGGGGCCGATACTAACTATGGCTACACCTTC,TRBV15,-,TRBJ1-2,-
CASSFMGGGTDTQYF,TGTGCCAGCAGCTTTATGGGGGGAGGGACAGATACGCAGTATTTT,TRBV7-2,-,TRBJ2-3,TRBD2
CASSISRRQPQHF,TGTGCCAGTAGTATCTCCCGTCGGCAGCCCCAGCATTTT,TRBV19,-,TRBJ1-5,-
CASTEGGYDSPLHF,TGTGCCAGCACGGAGGGGGGGTATGATTCACCCCTCCACTTT,TRBV3-1/TRBV3-2,-,TRBJ1-6,-
CASFHPGLLSYEQYF,TGTGCCAGCTTCCATCCAGGGTTATTATCCTACGAGCAGTACTTC,TRBV6-5,-,TRBJ2-7,-
CASSPREYEQFF,TGTGCCAGCAGCCCACGGGAGTATGAGCAGTTCTTC,TRBV7-2,-,TRBJ2-1,-
CASSRTAEAFF,TGTGCCAGCAGTAGGACAGCTGAAGCTTTCTTT,TRBV12-3/TRBV12-4,-,TRBJ1-1,-
CASSESLANTEAFF,TGTGCCAGCAGTGAATCTTTGGCGAACACTGAAGCTTTCTTT,TRBV6-1,-,TRBJ1-1,-
CASSHGTGQEKLFF,TGCGCCAGCAGCCACGGGACAGGGCAAGAAAAACTGTTTTTT,TRBV5-1,-,TRBJ1-4,TRBD1
CASSDDTQPNEKLFF,TGTGCCAGCAGTGACGACACCCAGCCTAATGAAAAACTGTTTTTT,TRBV2,-,TRBJ1-4,-
CSANDRGTGELFF,TGCAGTGCTAATGACAGGGGAACCGGGGAGCTGTTTTTT,TRBV20-1,-,TRBJ2-2,TRBD1
CASSSGTGLHQPQHF,TGCGCCAGCAGCTCCGGGACAGGGCTTCATCAGCCCCAGCATTTT,TRBV5-1,-,TRBJ1-5,TRBD1
CASSPRTSGLSYNEQFF,TGTGCCAGCAGCCCCCGGACTAGCGGGCTCTCCTACAATGAGCAGTTCTTC,TRBV9,-,TRBJ2-1,TRBD2
CAWSVFTGEAFF,TGTGCCTGGAGTGTATTCACGGGGGAAGCTTTCTTT,TRBV30,once,TRBJ1-1,-
CSPRLAANNEQFF,TGCAGCCCTCGACTAGCGGCGAACAATGAGCAGTTCTTC,TRBV29-1,-,TRBJ2-1,TRBD2
CASKLTDRGSWEQYF,TGTGCCAGCAAACTCACGGACAGGGGTTCATGGGAGCAGTACTTC,TRBV6-5,-,TRBJ2-7,TRBD1
CASSQGSGGSDTQYF,TGTGCCAGCAGCCAGGGAAGCGGGGGATCAGATACGCAGTATTTT,TRBV3-1/TRBV3-2,once,TRBJ2-3,TRBD2
CASSEAHGTSGETQYF,TGTGCCAGCAGTGAGGCCCACGGGACTAGCGGAGAGACCCAGTACTTC,TRBV6-1,-,TRBJ2-5,TRBD2
CASTGGEAGELFF,TGTGCCAGCACCGGGGGGGAAGCCGGGGAGCTGTTTTTT,TRBV14,-,TRBJ2-2,TRBD2
CASRGDRGRHYGYTF,TGTGCCAGCAGGGGGGACAGGGGGCGACACTATGGCTACACCTTC,TRBV2,-,TRBJ1-2,TRBD1
CATQGGTLHF,TGTGCCACCCAAGGGGGAACCCTCCACTTT,TRBV25-1,-,TRBJ1-6,-